The source of this T cell receptor (beta chain) is a study of shared T cell receptors in the human thymus. The protocol was immunoSEQ multiplex PCR, while the TCRdb copy is restricted to in-frame clones and leaves out a portion. The repertoire includes around 730,000 clones, roughly 88% of them detected once, and more than 0.008% sits in the top ten. Germline assignment: CDR1 SGHTA and CDR2 FQGNSA. V trimming: 5 bases; J trimming: 6 bases; junction bases outside the gene matches: 10. The CDR3 is 15 residues long. The data were also submitted as part of a second study, on human thymus T cells. That source reports: Corrective surgery for congenital heart defects was being performed on the healthy Finnish infants who were the donors. Resections removed during corrective heart surgery provided the thymus tissue used. Repertoires from thymus and blood appeared to show biased V and J gene usage. The related literature has documented a marked overlap of thymic repertoires among unrelated individuals.

This clonotype originated in a girl under three years old with a congenital heart defect. The sample comprised thymocytes. The chain employs TRBV7-2 and TRBJ2-3; TRBD2 matches 8 bases. CDR3 region: CASSVKRGPRDTQYF. In DNA form, the CDR3 reads TGTGCCAGCAGCGTAAAGCGGGGGCCTCGGGATACGCAGTATTTT.